This T cell receptor (beta chain) was sequenced during a study of vaccination effects on CD4 cells after COVID-19. Across the whole study: Pools of viral peptides were used by the ViraFEST assay to expand antigen-specific CD4+ T cells ahead of sequencing.

Overall study findings and caveats: Spike-reactive clones detected post-vaccine in convalescents consisted mainly of new vaccine-induced clones.

CDR1 and CDR2 from the germline V gene are SGHRS and YFSETQ. This CDR3 has 14 amino acids. V shed 0 bases and J shed 0 bases, with 5 bases lying between them. Libraries were prepared by immunoSEQ multiplex PCR; TCRdb keeps only in-frame clonotypes and omits some of them. The sample consists of 45,000 to 50,000 clones, 60% to 85% of them appearing once. Once cultured for 9 to 11 days, the cells underwent separation to obtain CD4+ T cells. At days 3 and 7, half of the medium was exchanged for IL-2 medium. A note on this clone: Antigen specificity is unknown.

This receptor was obtained from a human donor who had a prior SARS-CoV-2 infection. The V gene is TRBV5-1, the J gene TRBJ2-3; D uncertain. The sequenced sample was CD4+ T cells from PBMCs cultured without peptide, obtained before COVID-19 vaccination. The CDR3 is CASSLDSSTDTQYF. DNA of the CDR3: TGCGCCAGCAGCTTGGACAGTAGCACAGATACGCAGTATTTT.